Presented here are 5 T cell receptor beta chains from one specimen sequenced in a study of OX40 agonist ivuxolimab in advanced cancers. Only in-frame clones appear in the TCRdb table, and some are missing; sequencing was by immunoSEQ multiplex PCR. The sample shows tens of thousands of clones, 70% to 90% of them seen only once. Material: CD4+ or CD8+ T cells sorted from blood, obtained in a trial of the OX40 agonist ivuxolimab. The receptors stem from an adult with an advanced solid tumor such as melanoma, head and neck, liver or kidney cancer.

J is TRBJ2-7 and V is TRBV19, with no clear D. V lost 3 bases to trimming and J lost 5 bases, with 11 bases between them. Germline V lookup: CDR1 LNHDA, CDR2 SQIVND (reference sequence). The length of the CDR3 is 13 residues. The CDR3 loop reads CASSIITANEQYF. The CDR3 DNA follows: TGTGCCAGTAGTATTATAACAGCCAACGAGCAGTACTTC.

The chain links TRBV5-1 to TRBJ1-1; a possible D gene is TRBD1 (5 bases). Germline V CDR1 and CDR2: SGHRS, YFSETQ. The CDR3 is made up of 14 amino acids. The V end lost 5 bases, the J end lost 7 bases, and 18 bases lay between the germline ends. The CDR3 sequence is CASRIGVVSDEAFF. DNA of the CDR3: TGCGCCAGCAGGATAGGGGTTGTGAGTGATGAAGCTTTCTTT.

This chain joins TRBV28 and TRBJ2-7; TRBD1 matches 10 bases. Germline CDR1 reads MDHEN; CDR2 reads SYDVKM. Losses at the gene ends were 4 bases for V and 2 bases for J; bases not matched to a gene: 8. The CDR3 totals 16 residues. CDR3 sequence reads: CASSYEAGTGAYEQYF. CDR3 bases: TGTGCCAGCAGTTACGAAGCCGGGACAGGGGCCTACGAGCAGTACTTC.

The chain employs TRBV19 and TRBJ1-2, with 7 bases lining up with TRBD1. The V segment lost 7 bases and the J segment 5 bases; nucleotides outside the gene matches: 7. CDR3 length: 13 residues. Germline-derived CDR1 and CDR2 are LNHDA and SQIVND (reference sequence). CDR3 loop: CASTLTGKYGYTF. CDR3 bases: TGTGCCAGTACTCTGACAGGGAAATATGGCTACACCTTC. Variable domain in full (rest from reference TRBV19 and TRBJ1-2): DGGITQSPKYLFRKEGQNVTLSCEQNLNHDAMYWYRQDPGQGLRLIYYSQIVNDFQKGDIAEGYSVSREKKESFPLTVTSAQKNPTAFYLCASTLTGKYGYTFGSGTRLTVV.

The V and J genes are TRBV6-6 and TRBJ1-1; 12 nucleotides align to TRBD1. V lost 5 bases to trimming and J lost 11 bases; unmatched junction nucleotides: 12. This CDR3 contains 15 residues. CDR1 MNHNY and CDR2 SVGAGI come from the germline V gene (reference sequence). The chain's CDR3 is CASSKSGTGGLGAFF. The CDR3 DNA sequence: TGTGCCAGCAGTAAATCCGGGACAGGGGGCCTGGGCGCTTTCTTT.